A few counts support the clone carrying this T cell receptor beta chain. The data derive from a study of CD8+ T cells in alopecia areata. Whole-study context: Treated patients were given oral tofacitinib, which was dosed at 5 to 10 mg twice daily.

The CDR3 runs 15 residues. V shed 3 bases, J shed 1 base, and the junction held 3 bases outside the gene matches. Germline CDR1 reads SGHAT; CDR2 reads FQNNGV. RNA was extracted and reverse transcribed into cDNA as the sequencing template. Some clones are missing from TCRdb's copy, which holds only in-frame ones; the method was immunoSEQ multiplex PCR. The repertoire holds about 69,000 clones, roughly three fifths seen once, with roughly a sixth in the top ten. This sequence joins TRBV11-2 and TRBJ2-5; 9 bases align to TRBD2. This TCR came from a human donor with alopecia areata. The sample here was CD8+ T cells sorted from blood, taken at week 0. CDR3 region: CASSFGGGAQETQYF. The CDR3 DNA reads TGTGCCAGCAGCTTTGGCGGGGGGGCCCAAGAGACCCAGTACTTC.